This T cell receptor (beta chain) was documented in a study of regulatory T cells in long-lasting Graves disease. Time point meaning: persistent/refractory GD, antithyroid drugs over 5 years with positive TRAb. Scientists built the TCR library using RNA that was extracted from PBMCs. The ends were cut back, 1 base at V and 2 bases at J, with 17 bases in the middle. Per germline, CDR1 MGHRA and CDR2 YSYEKL. The CDR3 sequence is 17 residues long. Construction of TCR beta libraries relied on iRepertoire HTBI primers and on Arm-PCR targeting CDR3 regions. MiXCR, applied by TCRdb to the multiplex PCR reads, yields one record per CDR3 protein. The sample contains a few hundred thousand distinct CDR3 sequences, around 20% of which appear only once.

The sequence came from a female donor with Graves disease. The sequences come from peripheral blood mononuclear cells (PBMCs), collected when the disease was refractory, from a patient treated with antithyroid drugs. This chain connects TRBV4-1 to TRBJ1-1; D not certain. CDR3 loop: CASSQAVLGLPNTEAFF. CDR3 nucleotide sequence: TGCGCCAGCAGCCAAGCCGTTCTGGGTCTACCCAACACTGAAGCTTTCTTT.